This T cell receptor (beta chain) was obtained from a study of blood T cell repertoires in COVID-19. Study-level information: Sample material is recorded as cDNA or gDNA derived from T cells, B-cell-depleted T cells, or PBMCs.

Authors' processing steps: Reference gene primer amplification in the assay estimated nucleated cell counts. TCRdb keeps only in-frame clones here, not all; method: immunoSEQ multiplex PCR. That table supplies the V and J calls and clone size; D and trimming were determined from the DNA. The sample has approximately 250,000 clones, around 86% seen once; the top ten hold roughly 5%. Trimming cost V 2 bases and J 1 base, with 9 bases left between them. CDR1 SGHRS and CDR2 YFSETQ come from the germline V gene. The CDR3 has 15 amino acids. The clonotype originates from a woman aged 55-69 years with COVID-19, enrolled during active disease. The sequenced material came from peripheral blood. The J gene is TRBJ2-2, the V gene TRBV5-1, with a tentative D call TRBD1 (6 bases). CDR3 region: CASSFQGMNTGELFF. CDR3 nucleotides: TGCGCCAGCAGCTTCCAGGGGATGAACACCGGGGAGCTGTTTTTT. Together with reference TRBV5-1 and TRBJ2-2, the CDR3 gives the full variable domain: KAGVTQTPRYLIKTRGQQVTLSCSPISGHRSVSWYQQTPGQGLQFLFEYFSETQRNKGNFPGRFSGRQFSNSRSEMNVSTLELGDSALYLCASSFQGMNTGELFFGEGSRLTVL.